One sample yielded the 3 T cell receptor beta chains listed below, sequenced in a study of blood T cell repertoires in COVID-19 (dated by TCRdb to 2018 to 2020). The library relied on the immunoSEQ multiplex PCR assay. TCRdb holds this immuneACCESS table with in-frame rearrangements only. Some clones are missing; in checked studies, unresolved V genes explain under half, and the rest has no known cause. Present in this sample are about 180,000 clones, roughly 84% of which were seen just once. The ten top clones hold around 1.2% of the sample. Sequencing was performed on PBMCs or T cells enriched from blood (not recorded which). The receptors shown here come from a human donor with acute COVID-19. The donor label of this sample is uncertain.

The rearrangement uses TRBV11-2 and TRBJ2-7, with D uncertain. Trimming left V 5 bases short and J 1 base short, with 12 bases between. Germline CDR1 reads SGHAT; CDR2 reads FQNNGV. The CDR3 is made up of 14 amino acids. The CDR3 nucleotides read TGTGCCAGCAGCGTCGATCCGGGTTCCTACGAGCAGTACTTC. It codes for CASSVDPGSYEQYF.

The chain has TRBV7-9 and TRBJ1-6, with D tentatively TRBD1 (5 bases). The CDR3 is 15 amino acids. Trimming left V 5 bases short and J 10 bases short, with 18 bases between. Germline V gives CDR1 SEHNR, CDR2 FQNEAQ (reference sequence). CDR3 residues: CASSRHRRGGSPLHF. CDR3 in DNA: TGTGCCAGCAGCAGGCATCGTAGGGGAGGATCACCCCTCCACTTT.

The rearrangement joins TRBV27 to TRBJ2-1; 7 bases line up with TRBD1. The CDR3 runs 14 residues. The germline CDR1 and CDR2 sequences are MNHEY and SMNVEV (reference sequence). The ends lost 6 bases at V and 3 bases at J; junction bases unmatched: 5. CDR3 sequence: CASSPDRVYNEQFF. DNA of the CDR3: TGTGCCAGCAGCCCTGACAGGGTCTACAATGAGCAGTTCTTC.